The 9 T cell receptor beta chains presented below share a single source sample, sequenced in a study of blood T cell repertoires in COVID-19. TCRdb's table, derived via immunoSEQ multiplex PCR, lists solely in-frame clones and lacks some. This table has over 100,000 clones, around 88% appearing once. Sequencing was carried out using peripheral blood. These receptor sequences come from a man over 45 with acute or convalescent COVID-19.

This rearrangement joins TRBV7-2 to TRBJ2-7, with 14 bases lining up with TRBD2. The germline gives CDR1 SGHTA, CDR2 FQGNSA. CDR3 length: 18 residues. V gave up 4 bases and J gave up 7 bases; unmatched junction bases: 15. CDR3 protein: CASSYLPPGLAGEGEQYF. The CDR3 nucleotides are TGTGCCAGCAGCTACTTACCCCCGGGACTAGCGGGAGAGGGGGAGCAGTACTTC.

The rearrangement joins TRBV5-1 to TRBJ2-7; 10 bases line up with TRBD2. V lost 7 bases and J lost 2; bases outside the gene matches: 6. Germline assignment: CDR1 SGHRS and CDR2 YFSETQ. CDR3 length equals 14 residues. The DNA of the CDR3 is TGCGCCAGCCGGGTAGCGGGAGGACCCTACGAGCAGTACTTC. This codes for CASRVAGGPYEQYF.

The DNA of the CDR3 is TGTGCCAGTAGTACGACAGTTCCCAGGGAGACCCAGTACTTC. Encoded protein: CASSTTVPRETQYF. The chain combines TRBV19 with TRBJ2-5, with D possibly matching TRBD1 (5 bases). V was pared by 4 bases and J by 5 bases, with 14 bases between. The CDR3 has 14 residues. CDR1 is LNHDA, CDR2 SQIVND, per germline (reference sequence).

The J gene is TRBJ2-2, the V gene TRBV11-2, with 12 bases identical to TRBD2. With 2 bases clipped from V and 4 bases from J, the junction kept 5 bases outside the gene matches. The CDR3 contains 17 residues. CDR1 is SGHAT and CDR2 is FQNNGV in the germline V gene. Here the CDR3 DNA reads TGTGCCAGCAGCTTACATCTAGCGGGAGGGCCCACCGGGGAGCTGTTTTTT. Translating gives CASSLHLAGGPTGELFF.

The genes are TRBV11-2 and TRBJ1-3; no clear D gene. Trimming removed 0 bases from V and 6 bases from J, with 9 bases in between. The CDR3 has 14 amino acids. Germline V lookup: CDR1 SGHAT, CDR2 FQNNGV. The CDR3 DNA is TGTGCCAGCAGCTTAGATGGGCGCGTAAACACCATATATTTT. Encoded protein: CASSLDGRVNTIYF. Based on the CDR3 plus reference TRBV11-2 and TRBJ1-3, the full variable domain is EAGVAQSPRYKIIEKRQSVAFWCNPISGHATLYWYQQILGQGPKLLIQFQNNGVVDDSQLPKDRFSAERLKGVDSTLKIQPAKLEDSAVYLCASSLDGRVNTIYFGEGSWLTVV.

This clone was seen a few times. V gene TRBV5-6 combines with J gene TRBJ1-2; D is unresolved. The germline gives CDR1 SGHDT, CDR2 YYEEEE. The CDR3 loop spans 14 amino acids. Trimming shortened V by 2 bases and J by 7 bases, and 15 bases separated the two germline ends. This CDR3 reads CASSFFWADRGYTF. CDR3 coding DNA: TGTGCCAGCAGCTTTTTCTGGGCAGACCGTGGCTACACCTTC.

The chain has TRBV5-1 and TRBJ2-1; possible D gene TRBD1, 6 bases. Germline assignment: CDR1 SGHRS and CDR2 YFSETQ. The CDR3 is 13 amino acids. V lost 2 bases and J lost 8, with 11 bases in between. Here the CDR3 DNA reads TGCGCCAGCAGCTTACAGGGCAGCGATGAGCAGTTCTTC. Its protein product is CASSLQGSDEQFF.

This chain joins TRBV6-5 and TRBJ1-5, with D perhaps TRBD1 (6 bases). The CDR3 spans 15 residues. The V and J ends lost 6 bases and 4 bases respectively, with 16 bases between them. Germline V gene lookup returns CDR1 MNHEY and CDR2 SVGAGI. The CDR3 spells CASRRDRLRNQPQHF. The CDR3 coding sequence is TGTGCCAGCAGACGCGACAGGTTGCGGAATCAGCCCCAGCATTTT.

V gene TRBV4-2 combines with J gene TRBJ2-1; perhaps TRBD2 as D (6 bases). The CDR3 covers 14 residues. Germline CDR1 is LGHNA and CDR2 is YNFKEQ. V lost 3 bases, J lost 5 bases, and 11 bases lay in between. The CDR3 reads CASSHRDSHNEQFF. DNA of the CDR3: TGTGCCAGCAGCCACCGGGACTCTCACAATGAGCAGTTCTTC.